These 26 T cell receptor beta chains came from one sample sequenced in a study of blood T cell repertoires in COVID-19. Assay: immunoSEQ multiplex PCR; the TCRdb copy retains only in-frame clones and omits some. The profile shows 150,000 to 200,000 clones, 90% of them singletons. The sequenced material came from peripheral blood. All receptors derive from a man aged 55 to 69 with active or convalescent COVID-19.

The V call is TRBV27, the J call TRBJ2-3; maybe TRBD2 (7 bases). This CDR3 region has 14 residues. Between the trimmed V and J ends, which lost 7 bases and 2 bases, there was a span of 13 bases. Per germline, CDR1 MNHEY and CDR2 SMNVEV (reference sequence). The CDR3 reads CASKPGGPTDTQYF. The CDR3 DNA is TGTGCCAGCAAGCCGGGGGGCCCCACAGATACGCAGTATTTT.

This chain uses TRBV5-1 with TRBJ1-2; 10 nucleotides agree with TRBD1. CDR3 size: 15 residues. V was clipped by 0 bases and J by 4 bases; unmatched bases: 3. Germline V gene data show CDR1 as SGHRS and CDR2 as YFSETQ. The CDR3 loop is CASSLGQGAVYGYTF. Here the CDR3 DNA reads TGCGCCAGCAGCTTGGGACAGGGGGCAGTCTATGGCTACACCTTC.

V and J are TRBV28 and TRBJ1-1; D gene uncertain. The V gene's germline CDR1 is MDHEN and CDR2 SYDVKM. V was shortened by 2 bases and J by 5 bases, with 6 bases between the two germline ends. The CDR3 sequence is 12 residues long. For the CDR3, the DNA is TGTGCCAGCAGTTTAAGAGGAACTGAAGCTTTCTTT. Residues: CASSLRGTEAFF.

This CDR3 reads CASSPQTSGGVETQYF. The CDR3 DNA follows: TGTGCCAGCAGTCCCCAGACTAGCGGGGGAGTGGAGACCCAGTACTTC. V and J are TRBV6-6 and TRBJ2-5; 12 nucleotides agree with TRBD2. This CDR3 has 16 residues. The junction had 9 bases not matched to a gene; V was cut back by 5 bases and J by 5 bases. The germline V gene has CDR1 MNHNY and CDR2 SVGAGI (reference sequence).

The chain employs TRBV6-5 and TRBJ2-7, with D possibly matching TRBD1 (7 bases). The germline V gene has CDR1 MNHEY and CDR2 SVGAGI. V lost 7 bases and J lost 3, with 16 bases in between. The CDR3 is 14 residues long. CDR3 in DNA: TGTGCCAGCATCGGGGCAGGGGGGTTCTACGAGCAGTACTTC. This translates into CASIGAGGFYEQYF.

The rearrangement uses TRBV16 and TRBJ2-7, with D possibly TRBD2 on 7 matching bases. The germline V and J ends were trimmed by 3 bases and 3 bases, with 15 bases remaining between them. There are 15 residues in the CDR3. Looked up from germline, CDR1 is KGHSY and CDR2 is FQNENV. The CDR3 DNA reads TGTGCCAGCAGCCATCGGGGGGCGAGGCTCTACGAGCAGTACTTC. This sequence encodes CASSHRGARLYEQYF.

This chain connects TRBV4-2 to TRBJ1-1; D gene uncertain. The V gene's germline CDR1 is LGHNA and CDR2 YNFKEQ. The ends were cut back, 0 bases at V and 3 bases at J, with 14 bases in the middle. This CDR3 has 16 residues. For the CDR3, the DNA is TGTGCCAGCAGCCAAGATTACGGAGGGATCCACACTGAAGCTTTCTTT. Translation: CASSQDYGGIHTEAFF.

This clone was seen only once. The chain has TRBV29-1 and TRBJ2-2; D may be TRBD1 (6 bases). CDR1 and CDR2 from the germline V gene are SQVTM and ANQGSEA. The CDR3 contains 13 residues. The germline V and J ends were trimmed by 3 bases and 11 bases, with 16 bases remaining between them. The CDR3 sequence is CSVEAQGTSELFF. The CDR3 DNA reads TGCAGCGTTGAGGCACAGGGAACCTCCGAGCTGTTTTTT.

The chain has TRBV6-5 and TRBJ2-7; TRBD2 aligns across 7 bases. This CDR3 is built from 14 residues. The junction had 7 bases not matched to a gene; V was cut back by 8 bases and J by 0 bases. Germline values: CDR1 MNHEY, CDR2 SVGAGI. This chain's CDR3 is CASRGDYSSYEQYF. As DNA, the CDR3 is TGTGCCAGCCGAGGGGACTACAGCTCCTACGAGCAGTACTTC.

V gene TRBV10-3 combines with J gene TRBJ1-1, with D possibly TRBD1 on 5 matching bases. Germline V CDR1 and CDR2: ENHRY, SYGVKD. V lost 3 bases and J 7 bases, leaving 15 bases between the germline ends. There are 14 residues in the CDR3. CDR3 nucleotides: TGTGCCATCAGTGAAACAGGTAAACCCCTTGAAGCTTTCTTT. It yields the protein CAISETGKPLEAFF.

The DNA of the CDR3 is TGTGCCAGCGGTGGGGCAGGGAGGACTGAAGCTTTCTTT. It encodes CASGGAGRTEAFF. This chain joins TRBV27 and TRBJ1-1; D may be TRBD1 (5 bases). Germline assignment: CDR1 MNHEY and CDR2 SMNVEV (reference sequence). V was cut by 8 bases and J by 5 bases, with 15 bases left in between. The CDR3 extends over 13 amino acids.

The V and J genes are TRBV5-1 and TRBJ1-1; no definite D call. Trimming took 4 bases from V and 3 from J, leaving 10 bases between them. CDR1 SGHRS and CDR2 YFSETQ come from the germline V gene. The CDR3 totals 13 residues. The CDR3 protein is CASSRGDDTEAFF. CDR3 coding DNA: TGCGCCAGCAGCCGGGGAGACGACACTGAAGCTTTCTTT.

The gene calls are TRBV3-1 (or the pseudogene TRBV3-2) and TRBJ2-5; TRBD2 might be the D (6 bases). Germline CDR1 is LGHDT and CDR2 is YNNKEL (reference sequence). This CDR3 has 14 amino acids. Trimming removed 4 bases at V and 5 bases at J, with 14 bases between. The CDR3 bases are TGTGCCAGCAGCCGACCCGCTGGGGGGGAGACCCAGTACTTC. It codes for CASSRPAGGETQYF.

V gene TRBV5-1 combines with J gene TRBJ1-1; TRBD1 is a possible D gene (6 bases). The germline V gene encodes CDR1 SGHRS and CDR2 YFSETQ. Trimming cost V 6 bases and J 1 base, with 16 bases left between them. The CDR3 length is 15 residues. The CDR3 is CASTQGQAGNTEAFF. The CDR3 nucleotides read TGCGCCAGCACTCAGGGGCAGGCGGGGAACACTGAAGCTTTCTTT.

V and J are TRBV7-9 and TRBJ2-1; D call uncertain. The V end was cut by 4 bases, the J end by 7 bases, with 8 bases between. Germline V gives CDR1 SEHNR, CDR2 FQNEAQ (reference sequence). The CDR3 loop spans 12 amino acids. This chain's CDR3 is CASSSPRNEQFF. In DNA, the CDR3 is TGTGCCAGCAGCTCTCCCCGGAATGAGCAGTTCTTC. The variable domain in full, completed from reference TRBV7-9 and TRBJ2-1, reads DTGVSQNPRHKITKRGQNVTFRCDPISEHNRLYWYRQTLGQGPEFLTYFQNEAQLEKSRLLSDRFSAERPKGSFSTLEIQRTEQGDSAMYLCASSSPRNEQFFGPGTRLTVL.

The chain uses TRBV3-1 (or the pseudogene TRBV3-2) and TRBJ2-7; TRBD1 matches 7 bases. The CDR3 has 15 residues. CDR1 is LGHDT and CDR2 is YNNKEL in the germline V gene (reference sequence). The trim removed 2 bases at V and 0 bases at J, leaving 4 bases unmatched. CDR3 in DNA: TGTGCCAGCAGCCAAAGGGGGACAGCCTCCTACGAGCAGTACTTC. This gives the protein CASSQRGTASYEQYF.

The chain carries TRBV3-1 (or the pseudogene TRBV3-2) and TRBJ2-3; 7 bases align to TRBD2. The CDR3 contains 17 residues. The junction had 12 bases not matched to a gene; V was cut back by 4 bases and J by 2 bases. Germline V gene lookup returns CDR1 LGHDT and CDR2 YNNKEL (reference sequence). The CDR3 DNA reads TGTGCCAGCAGCCCTCCGGGAGGCGGGAGTGCCACAGATACGCAGTATTTT. This translates into CASSPPGGGSATDTQYF.

V is TRBV3-1 (or the pseudogene TRBV3-2) and J is TRBJ2-5; 8 bases fit TRBD2. The CDR3 loop spans 15 amino acids. Germline V gene lookup returns CDR1 LGHDT and CDR2 YNNKEL (reference sequence). V gave up 2 bases and J gave up 4 bases; unmatched junction bases: 6. The CDR3 loop reads CASSQLRGGRETQYF. The CDR3 coding sequence is TGTGCCAGCAGCCAATTACGGGGGGGCCGAGAGACCCAGTACTTC.

The rearrangement joins TRBV27 to TRBJ2-2; unclear D gene. CDR3 size: 17 residues. Germline CDR1 is MNHEY and CDR2 is SMNVEV (reference sequence). V was trimmed by 0 bases and J by 0 bases, leaving 11 bases between them. As DNA, the CDR3 is TGTGCCAGCAGTTTATCCCTGTCGCTAGCGAACACCGGGGAGCTGTTTTTT. This sequence encodes CASSLSLSLANTGELFF.

The chain recombines TRBV27 with TRBJ2-1; 14 bases fit TRBD2. Germline V gene lookup returns CDR1 MNHEY and CDR2 SMNVEV (reference sequence). Trimming cost V 5 bases and J 4 bases; bases outside gene matches: 4. The CDR3 loop spans 16 amino acids. CDR3 residues: CASSPRLAGGYNEQFF. In DNA, the CDR3 is TGTGCCAGCAGTCCCCGACTAGCGGGGGGGTACAATGAGCAGTTCTTC.

This chain joins TRBV29-1 and TRBJ1-2; 12 bases are a match to TRBD1. V shed 4 bases, J shed 7 bases, and the junction held 4 bases outside the gene matches. CDR3 length equals 13 residues. Germline V gene data show CDR1 as SQVTM and CDR2 as ANQGSEA. CDR3 DNA: TGCAGCGTTGGGGGACAGGGGGCAGTTGGCTACACCTTC. This translates into CSVGGQGAVGYTF.

The genes are TRBV23-1 and TRBJ1-1, with D unresolved. TRBV23-1 is annotated as an ORF whose role is uncertain. CDR3 size: 14 residues. Trimming cost V 0 bases and J 4 bases, with 9 bases left between them. CDR3 region: CASSQSWEGTEAFF. As DNA, the CDR3 is TGCGCCAGCAGTCAATCCTGGGAGGGCACTGAAGCTTTCTTT.

V is TRBV6-6 and J is TRBJ1-1; D is ambiguous. The CDR3 covers 14 residues. Germline V gene sequence: CDR1 MNHNY, CDR2 SVGAGI (reference sequence). V lost 4 bases and J 3 bases, leaving 12 bases between the germline ends. The CDR3 sequence: CASSSQERYTEAFF. In nucleotides, the CDR3 is TGTGCCAGCAGTTCCCAGGAAAGGTACACTGAAGCTTTCTTT.

In its sample, this clone was seen once. This chain links TRBV4-1 with TRBJ2-5, with 11 bases identical to TRBD2. V gave up 4 bases and J gave up 2 bases; unmatched junction bases: 3. Germline values: CDR1 MGHRA, CDR2 YSYEKL. The CDR3 runs to 15 residues. The CDR3 nucleotides read TGCGCCAGCAGCCGGGGACTAGCGGATCAAGAGACCCAGTACTTC. Its translation is CASSRGLADQETQYF.

The J gene is TRBJ2-5, the V gene TRBV3-1 (or the pseudogene TRBV3-2); D possibly corresponds to TRBD2 (5 bases). This CDR3 is 13 amino acids long. Trimming stripped 4 bases from V and 4 bases from J, with 10 bases between. The V gene's germline CDR1 is LGHDT and CDR2 YNNKEL (reference sequence). CDR3 loop: CASSPPGGETQYF. The CDR3, as DNA: TGTGCCAGCAGCCCTCCAGGAGGAGAGACCCAGTACTTC.

This chain's CDR3 is CASSYSKYTGNTEAFF. The DNA of the CDR3 is TGTGCCAGCAGTTACTCGAAGTATACAGGTAACACTGAAGCTTTCTTT. The chain links TRBV6-5 to TRBJ1-1; TRBD1 is a possible D gene (5 bases). V was pared by 0 bases and J by 2 bases, with 13 bases between. Germline V gene sequence: CDR1 MNHEY, CDR2 SVGAGI. CDR3 size: 16 residues.